The sequence of this T cell receptor (beta chain) was determined in a study of CD4+ T cells in melanoma. Study-wide findings and caveats: Neoantigen-specific CD4+ T cells in melanoma reportedly had diverse differentiation states. A reported correlation linked neoantigen-specific CD4+ T cells to CD8+, macrophage and B cell function.

Using immunoSEQ multiplex PCR, the repertoire was profiled, and TCRdb retains in-frame clones only, with some absent. The sample carries thousands of clones, around 61% recorded once. By sample share, this clone is medium-sized. Its antigen remains unidentified. Germline CDR1 SGHTS, CDR2 YDEGEE. The junction had 14 bases not matched to a gene; V was cut back by 9 bases and J by 6 bases. The CDR3 is 15 amino acids. The sequenced material came from cells from a culture (not recorded whether cultured in vitro). V gene TRBV5-8 combines with J gene TRBJ1-1; 10 bases agree with TRBD1. This TCR came from a human donor with melanoma. CDR3 sequence reads: CAIPGDRGMGAEAFF. The CDR3 nucleotides read TGTGCCATTCCGGGGGACAGGGGAATGGGCGCTGAAGCTTTCTTT.